This TCR beta chain was sequenced in a study of OX40 agonist ivuxolimab in advanced cancers. About the study: Subjects had a mean age of around 60 years, with a range of 23 to 79; more than 75% were male. Partial responses occurred in three patients (one hepatocellular carcinoma, two cutaneous melanoma).

Drawing of blood for sampling happened at baseline, at cycle 4 day 1, and at cycle 7 day 1. CDR1 is SEHNR and CDR2 is FQNEAQ in the germline V gene (reference sequence). V was trimmed by 1 base and J by 4 bases, leaving 8 bases between them. CDR3 length equals 14 residues. The protocol was immunoSEQ multiplex PCR, while the TCRdb copy is restricted to in-frame clones and leaves out a portion. Among tens of thousands of clones listed, about 91% were seen once. The sequence came from an adult with an advanced solid tumor such as melanoma, head and neck, liver or kidney cancer. Specimen: CD4+ or CD8+ T cells sorted from blood, collected in a trial of the OX40 agonist ivuxolimab. The chain combines TRBV7-9 with TRBJ1-5; D unresolved. The CDR3 DNA follows: TGTGCCAGCAGCTTAGAGGGTAGGAATCAGCCCCAGCATTTT. Encoded protein: CASSLEGRNQPQHF.